The clone carrying this TCR beta chain was observed a single time. Its target is unknown. The sample originates from a study of T cells in tuberculosis. Each clinical donor contributed on average roughly 100,000 T cells from unsorted cryopreserved PBMC. Clones were sequenced by immunoSEQ multiplex PCR, and TCRdb holds only the in-frame ones, with some missing. The table shows fewer than 40,000 clones, with under 98% occurring only once. CDR1 and CDR2 (germline): SNHLY, FYNNEI. With 2 bases clipped from V and 5 bases from J, the junction kept 6 bases outside the gene matches. The CDR3 spans 15 residues. Overall study results and limits: A GMM-specific repertoire classifier reached approximately 84% accuracy, AUROC under 0.95. Shorter CDR3-alpha in active tuberculosis partly drove smaller distances.

The sample consisted of PBMCs. The sequence derives from a donor aged 5-35 years with latent tuberculosis or without tuberculosis infection. The V and J genes are TRBV2 and TRBJ2-7; 10 bases agree with TRBD2. CDR3 in DNA: TGTGCCAGCAGTGAACTGTTGCTAGCGGGGGACGAGCAGTACTTC. Translation: CASSELLLAGDEQYF.